This TCR beta chain was sequenced during a study of shared clonotypes between healthy human individuals (dated by TCRdb to between 2020 and 2021). At the level of the whole study: The cohort comprised two women and a few men aged 18 to 49 years. Between about 0.8 and 8.9 billion PBMCs per donor were obtained by leukapheresis. For each donor, CD4 naive and CD4 memory were each run on three plates, CD8 naive on two plates, and CD8 memory on one plate. To estimate repertoire size and how much clonotype sharing occurs between individuals, the study deeply sequenced the blood TCR repertoires of about 5 healthy adults. Different laboratories and diverse techniques were used to prepare libraries and sequence TCR repertoires, to increase sequencing depth and limit assay-specific biases.

The donors were healthy, HIV-negative adults who had no recently reported acute infections or vaccinations. Every donor was a Caucasian adult living in Nashville, Tennessee, USA. Magnetic negative selection was used to enrich CD4+ T cells, after which naive cells were positively selected on CD45RA and the negative fraction became the memory subset. After blood collection by leukapheresis, PBMCs were isolated using Ficoll-Histopaque density gradient centrifugation and then cryopreserved in the vapor phase of liquid nitrogen. Purity and quantity of every magnetically sorted T cell population were checked by analytical flow cytometry. Each sorted fraction had its genomic DNA isolated and then quantified by UV absorbance on a Nanodrop 2000c. A remark on this clone: Which antigen it targets is not known. No qualities accompany the bases; no much larger clone lies one base away.

The CDR3, cysteine through phenylalanine, is 12 amino acids long. Left in the record is the CDR3 DNA by itself, 36 bases read in frame from the first base. Ends trimmed: V by 6 bases, J by 8 bases; bases unmatched to a gene: 6. From a lookup of the germline V gene, CDR1 and CDR2 are SQVTM and ANQGSEA. Using the deep immunoSEQ assay, TCR CDR3 regions were amplified from genomic DNA by multiplex PCR. Genomic DNA extracted from each cell subset was distributed evenly over all wells of several immunoSEQ 96-well plates, and each plate served as one replicate. For sorted subsets, each replicate PCR was loaded with around 220 ng genomic DNA, equivalent to about 30,000 T cell genomes. Purified libraries were quantified with a Qubit 3.0 fluorometer, sized on a Bioanalyzer 2100, and re-quantified with the KAPA Library Quantification kit. Every immunoSEQ 96-well plate was sequenced on a separate single-read 150-cycle Illumina NextSeq 550 flow cell. In the source study's methods: Because the immunoSEQ output included only junctional sequences and no quality scores, the filtering could not be the same as the filtering used for full-length reads. Sequences were annotated with PyIR, a Python wrapper for IgBLAST v1.9, using IMGT germline references to assign V/J genes and CDR3. Reads with weak V/J assignments (E-value above 1e-6), missing CDR3, stop codons, out-of-frame junctions, or ambiguous translated residues were removed. V3J clonotypes were defined by identical inferred V gene, J gene, and CDR3 amino acid sequence. To compute the percentage overlap between repertoires, the number of shared unique clonotypes was divided by the size of the smaller repertoire. Three approaches were used to assess repertoire richness: RTK rarefaction, the Chao1 estimator, and Recon v2.1 estimates of unobserved clonotypes. Generation probabilities were computed with OLGA for all TCRbeta clonotypes obtained by the gDNA method from several donors. Entries here come from immuneACCESS through TCRdb and include only in-frame sequences with V and J called. Some clones fail to appear in such tables; in the studies checked, an unresolved V gene covers under half of the shortfall, and the cause of the remainder is unknown. The V and J calls and clone size are taken from that table; D and trimming were inferred from the DNA. This sample lists approximately 2,000,000 clones; under 95% were detected once. Approximately 0.41% of the sample goes to the ten largest clones.

Results the study describes overall, beyond this receptor: Because the study included only a small number of donors, the genetic and exposure-history diversity represented was limited. Higher generation probabilities were observed for clonotypes shared by all four sorted-subset donors than for non-shared clonotypes. About 4.5% of naive CD4, roughly 3.6% of naive CD8, approximately 2% of memory CD4, and around 0.4% of memory CD8 clonotypes were shared across a few donors. Only blood was sampled, and tissue TCR repertoires likely differ from those in blood. Rarefaction of sorted-subset datasets indicated incomplete sequencing despite the large sequencing depth. Based on pairwise subsampling, the degree of clonotype sharing among donors was expected to be affected by sequencing depth. Naive subsets generally had larger estimated clonotype richness than memory subsets did.

The sample comprised naive CD4+ T cells from PBMCs. The sample's cell subset or site, from its label and the paper: CD45RA+ positively selected. This chain joins TRBV29-1 to TRBJ2-4, with 8 bases matching TRBD1. The sequence was collected from a man younger than 35 in good health. Some clones in this sample may be carry-over from other donors' samples. The CDR3 protein: CSVTGGADIQYF. The sequenced DNA: TGCAGCGTCACAGGGGGTGCGGACATTCAGTACTTC.